The entry below gives a single T cell receptor beta chain sequence along with its context. There is no known antigen for this receptor. No quality values exist for individual bases; no much larger clone is one base distant. Other nucleotide sequences from this sample produce the same CDR3. The sample is drawn from a study of shared clonotypes between healthy human individuals (dated by TCRdb to the early 2020s). Some background on the complete study: Three men and two women, aged 18 to 49 years, made up the cohort. Between about 0.85 and 8.9 billion PBMCs per donor were obtained by leukapheresis. Per donor, three plates each were used for CD4 naive and CD4 memory, two for CD8 naive, and one for CD8 memory. To increase sequencing depth and limit assay-specific biases, different laboratories used diverse techniques to prepare libraries and sequence TCR repertoires. The study deeply sequenced blood TCR repertoires of 5 or 6 healthy adults to estimate repertoire size and the extent of clonotype sharing between individuals.

Donors were healthy HIV-negative adults with no recently reported acute infections or vaccinations. Only Caucasian adults living in Nashville, Tennessee, USA were represented among the donors. CD4+ T cells were enriched by magnetic negative selection; naive cells were then positively selected on CD45RA, and the negative fraction formed the memory subset. Blood was collected by leukapheresis, and PBMCs were isolated by Ficoll-Histopaque density gradient centrifugation and then cryopreserved in liquid nitrogen vapor phase. Analytical flow cytometry was used to check the purity and quantity of each magnetically sorted T cell population. Genomic DNA was isolated from each sorted fraction and quantified by UV absorbance on a Nanodrop 2000c. Broader findings and caveats from the paper: Estimated clonotype richness was generally larger for naive than for memory subsets. Even with the large sequencing depth, rarefaction of the sorted-subset datasets indicated that sequencing was incomplete. Based on pairwise subsampling, the degree of clonotype sharing among donors was expected to be affected by sequencing depth. About 5% of naive CD4, 3.5% of naive CD8, roughly 2.5% of memory CD4, and about 0.4% of memory CD8 clonotypes were shared across a few donors. The small number of donors limited the genetic and exposure-history diversity represented. Clonotypes shared by all four sorted-subset donors showed higher generation probabilities than non-shared clonotypes. Sampling was restricted to blood, and TCR repertoires in tissues likely differ from the TCR repertoires found in blood.

The germline V gene yields SGHRS for CDR1 and YFSETQ for CDR2. The CDR3 measures 13 amino acids from cysteine to phenylalanine. CDR3 DNA only is kept here, 39 bases in frame from base 1. Deletion took 0 bases off V and 6 bases off J, with a span of 8 bases between the germline ends. TCR CDR3 regions were amplified from genomic DNA by multiplex PCR using the deep immunoSEQ assay. Genomic DNA extracted from each cell subset was distributed evenly over all wells of several immunoSEQ 96-well plates, and each plate served as one replicate. For sorted subsets, each replicate PCR was loaded with about 200 ng genomic DNA, equivalent to 25,000 to 35,000 T cell genomes. The purified libraries were quantified using a Qubit 3.0 fluorometer, sized with a Bioanalyzer 2100, and then quantified again using the KAPA Library Quantification kit. Each immunoSEQ 96-well plate was sequenced on its own single-read 150-cycle Illumina NextSeq 550 flow cell. Concerning the study's data processing: Because the immunoSEQ output included only junctional sequences and no quality scores, the filtering could not be the same as the filtering used for full-length reads. To assign V/J genes and CDR3, sequences were annotated against IMGT germline references using PyIR, a Python wrapper for IgBLAST v1.9. Reads were filtered out if the reads had weak V/J assignments (E-value above 1e-6), no CDR3, stop codons, out-of-frame junctions, or ambiguous translated residues. V3J clonotypes were defined by identical inferred V gene, J gene, and CDR3 amino acid sequence. Percentage overlap between repertoires was calculated by dividing the number of shared unique clonotypes by the size of the smaller repertoire. RTK rarefaction, the Chao1 estimator, and Recon v2.1 estimates of unobserved clonotypes were used to assess repertoire richness. Generation probabilities for all TCRbeta clonotypes obtained by the gDNA method from several donors were computed using OLGA. TCRdb retrieved this table from immuneACCESS and kept in-frame rearrangements only. Not all clones are present; in checked studies, unresolved V genes account for under half, and no reason is known for the remainder. That table gives V, J and clone size, and the DNA gave D and trimming. For this sample there are a few million clones; roughly 92% appear just once. Around 0.14% of the sample rests with the top ten.

The chain is assembled from TRBV5-1 and TRBJ2-3, with an unclear D gene assignment. Sequencing input: naive CD4+ T cells sorted from blood. The cell subset or site label, as the study defines it: CD45RA+ positively selected. This receptor was taken from a man between 18 and 29 years old in good health. Read as DNA, the sequence is TGCGCCAGCAGCTTGGAAAGGGCGGATACGCAGTATTTT. This codes for CASSLERADTQYF.